This T cell receptor beta chain was recovered during a study of blood T cell repertoires in COVID-19. Here immunoSEQ multiplex PCR was the method, and the copy in TCRdb shows in-frame clones only, minus some. The profile covers 60,000 to 85,000 clones, with 80% appearing a single time and less than 15% taken by the ten largest. The sequenced material came from peripheral blood. The TCR was taken from a human donor in a cohort sampled during active COVID-19.

The CDR3 loop is CASRGQGGAQPQHF. CDR3 in DNA: TGTGCCAGCAGAGGACAGGGGGGGGCTCAGCCCCAGCATTTT. The chain couples TRBV2 to TRBJ1-5, with TRBD1 matching over 10 bases. V was pared by 6 bases and J by 6 bases, with 5 bases of the junction left unmatched. The CDR3 extends over 14 amino acids. CDR1 SNHLY and CDR2 FYNNEI come from the germline V gene.